Shown below are 32 T cell receptor beta chains from a single sample sequenced in a study of CXCR3-negative and CXCR3-positive naive CD8 T cells. TRB cDNA libraries were made by UMI-labeled 5' RACE. Reprocessing the 5' RACE reads, TCRdb reports a single entry for every CDR3 protein and omits DNA. The sample has several thousand distinct CDR3 sequences, and its top ten clones hold under 1.2%. Material: naive CXCR3- CD8+ T cells from blood. Subset noted: CD45RO-CCR7+CD27+CD95- naive CD8+ T cells lacking CXCR3 (TNR3-). These receptors all stem from a human donor in good health. Some clones in this sample may be carry-over from other donors' samples.

V usage is TRBV29-1 and J usage is TRBJ2-1. This CDR3 has 11 amino acids. Germline CDR1 reads SQVTM; CDR2 reads ANQGSEA. This chain's CDR3 is CSVRLGYEQFF.

The chain recombines TRBV29-1 with TRBJ1-1; the TCRdb D gene call, TRBD1, has no DNA to confirm it. The germline CDR1 and CDR2 sequences are SQVTM and ANQGSEA. The CDR3 runs to 17 residues. CDR3 sequence: CSDPIVGQAVPGTEAFF.

The chain recombines TRBV9 with TRBJ1-1; no DNA is available, so the TRBD1 call from TCRdb remains unchecked. The CDR3 is 14 amino acids. Germline V gene sequence: CDR1 SGDLS, CDR2 YYNGEE. The CDR3: CASRGQGGNTEAFF.

The CDR3 sequence is CSVPQFPSTQYF. The V gene is TRBV29-1, the J gene TRBJ2-3. This CDR3 comprises 12 residues. The germline CDR1 and CDR2 sequences are SQVTM and ANQGSEA.

CDR3 sequence: CASSEGRSAYEQYF. The rearrangement uses TRBV25-1 and TRBJ2-7; the D call of TRBD1 rests on TCRdb alone, since no DNA is present to check it. The CDR3 is 14 amino acids. Germline lookup yields CDR1 MGHDK and CDR2 SYGVNS.

This clonotype is identified as medium-sized (0.01 to 0.1%) from frequency. V gene TRBV25-1 combines with J gene TRBJ2-2. The CDR3 has 15 amino acids. Germline V gives CDR1 MGHDK, CDR2 SYGVNS. This chain's CDR3 is CASSDTAVNTGELFF.

The rearrangement uses TRBV6-2 or TRBV6-3 and TRBJ1-1. This CDR3 is 16 amino acids long. CDR1 MNHEY and CDR2 SVGEGT come from the germline V gene. This CDR3 reads CASSYSSGEGNTEAFF.

Its frequency marks this clonotype as medium-sized. V and J are TRBV29-1 and TRBJ2-1; the D call of TRBD2 rests on TCRdb alone, since no DNA is present to check it. CDR3 length: 12 amino acids. Germline assignment: CDR1 SQVTM and CDR2 ANQGSEA. The CDR3 loop reads CSVQATRNEQFF.

The chain carries TRBV29-1 and TRBJ2-7; TCRdb proposes TRBD2, but this gene call is untestable without DNA. CDR3 length: 13 amino acids. Looked up from germline, CDR1 is SQVTM and CDR2 is ANQGSEA. CDR3 sequence reads: CGCWASGAYEQYF.

According to its frequency, this clonotype is medium-sized. The J gene is TRBJ2-3, the V gene TRBV7-2; the TRBD1 assignment by TCRdb is unverifiable without DNA. The CDR3 is made up of 14 amino acids. Germline values: CDR1 SGHTA, CDR2 FQGNSA. This chain's CDR3 is CASSPRDGTDTQYF. The variable domain in full, completed from reference TRBV7-2 and TRBJ2-3, reads GAGVSQSPSNKVTEKGKDVELRCDPISGHTALYWYRQSLGQGLEFLIYFQGNSAPDKSGLPSDRFSAERTGGSVSTLTIQRTQQEDSAVYLCASSPRDGTDTQYFGPGTRLTVL.

This clonotype is labeled medium-sized based on frequency. The chain joins TRBV14 to TRBJ2-7; TCRdb indicates TRBD1, and absent DNA this call remains unverified. The germline CDR1 and CDR2 sequences are SGHDN and FVKESK. The CDR3 is made up of 15 amino acids. CDR3 loop: CASSQNRVMRTEQYF.

This clonotype is identified as medium-sized (0.01 to 0.1%) from frequency. The J gene is TRBJ1-4, the V gene TRBV28. The CDR3 covers 15 residues. Germline V gene lookup returns CDR1 MDHEN and CDR2 SYDVKM. CDR3 protein: CASSFGPGRDEKLFF.

The chain has TRBV9 and TRBJ1-6. The CDR3 is 14 residues long. The V gene's germline CDR1 is SGDLS and CDR2 YYNGEE. CDR3 sequence: CASSSGRSISPLHF.

This clonotype is labeled medium-sized based on frequency. The genes are TRBV7-6 and TRBJ1-1. The CDR3 sequence is 15 residues long. The germline V gene encodes CDR1 SGHVS and CDR2 FNYEAQ. The CDR3 sequence: CASSLGPTVNTEAFF.

This clonotype is called medium-sized (0.01 to 0.1%) based on its frequency. The V and J genes are TRBV20-1 and TRBJ1-1. This CDR3 has 12 amino acids. Germline CDR1 DFQATT, CDR2 SNEGSKA (reference sequence). The CDR3: CSAPDVNTEAFF.

The rearrangement uses TRBV3-1 and TRBJ2-1. The germline V gene encodes CDR1 LGHDT and CDR2 YNNKEL (reference sequence). This CDR3 spans 14 amino acids. CDR3 loop: CASSQDAEVDEQFF.

This clonotype is labeled medium-sized based on frequency. This rearrangement joins TRBV7-9 to TRBJ1-6; checking the TCRdb D call of TRBD1 is not possible without DNA. The V gene's germline CDR1 is SEHNR and CDR2 FQNEAQ (reference sequence). The CDR3 length is 14 residues. CDR3 residues: CASSSGQNNSPLHF.

The V call is TRBV20-1, the J call TRBJ2-7; TCRdb outputs TRBD1, but without DNA this stays unchecked. The CDR3 totals 14 residues. The germline CDR1 and CDR2 sequences are DFQATT and SNEGSKA (reference sequence). The CDR3 sequence is CSARGLGGYYEQYF.

This clonotype is identified as medium-sized from frequency. CDR3 loop: CASSPGGISNQPQHF. The V gene is TRBV7-9, the J gene TRBJ1-5; the D gene TCRdb calls, TRBD1, cannot be checked with no DNA. This CDR3 has 15 amino acids. The V gene's germline CDR1 is SEHNR and CDR2 FQNEAQ (reference sequence). Based on the CDR3 plus reference TRBV7-9 and TRBJ1-5, the full variable domain is DTGVSQNPRHKITKRGQNVTFRCDPISEHNRLYWYRQTLGQGPEFLTYFQNEAQLEKSRLLSDRFSAERPKGSFSTLEIQRTEQGDSAMYLCASSPGGISNQPQHFGDGTRLSIL.

By frequency, this clonotype is medium-sized. This chain uses TRBV15 with TRBJ1-5; TCRdb proposes TRBD1, but this gene call is untestable without DNA. Germline lookup yields CDR1 LNHNV and CDR2 YYDKDF (reference sequence). This CDR3 has 19 residues. This chain's CDR3 is CATSREAGQGLYSNQPQHF.

The chain recombines TRBV5-1 with TRBJ1-1. This CDR3 contains 12 residues. CDR1 is SGHRS, CDR2 YFSETQ, per germline. Here the CDR3 reads CASSALGVEAFF.

V is TRBV12-2 and J is TRBJ2-1; TCRdb returns TRBD1, unconfirmable since there is no DNA. TRBV12-2 represents a pseudogene. CDR3 length: 16 residues. CDR3 region: CASRLVGTPGNNEQFF.

This clonotype is labeled medium-sized based on frequency. This sequence joins TRBV15 and TRBJ1-2; TCRdb outputs TRBD1, but without DNA this stays unchecked. The CDR3 is 15 amino acids. Germline CDR1 reads LNHNV; CDR2 reads YYDKDF (reference sequence). The CDR3 is CATSPSGMSNYGYTF.

By frequency, this clonotype registers medium-sized. The genes are TRBV28 and TRBJ1-1. This CDR3 has 13 amino acids. Looked up from germline, CDR1 is MDHEN and CDR2 is SYDVKM. The CDR3 reads CASSFVGRTEAFF.

This chain uses TRBV2 with TRBJ1-2; TCRdb designates TRBD1, a call that cannot be tested without DNA. The CDR3 contains 13 residues. Germline assignment: CDR1 SNHLY and CDR2 FYNNEI. The CDR3 protein is CASSKDRSDGYTF.

The V gene is TRBV5-1, the J gene TRBJ1-1; TCRdb indicates TRBD1, and absent DNA this call remains unverified. This CDR3 comprises 14 residues. The germline V gene has CDR1 SGHRS and CDR2 YFSETQ. The CDR3 spells CASSLGQGVTEAFF.

The chain is built from TRBV6-6 and TRBJ1-1; the TCRdb call, TRBD1, lacks DNA for checking. This CDR3 is built from 16 residues. Germline lookup yields CDR1 MNHNY and CDR2 SVGAGI (reference sequence). The CDR3 loop reads CASRSAGTGGSTEAFF.

This clonotype counts as medium-sized (0.01 to 0.1%) by frequency. The chain uses TRBV29-1 and TRBJ1-2. This CDR3 spans 13 amino acids. Germline V gives CDR1 SQVTM, CDR2 ANQGSEA. This CDR3 reads CSVGPQEPGGYTF.

The genes are TRBV29-1 and TRBJ2-1; TCRdb names TRBD2, which stays unverified in the absence of DNA. Germline V gene lookup returns CDR1 SQVTM and CDR2 ANQGSEA. The CDR3 has 13 residues. CDR3 amino acids: CSVDTGPRDEQFF.

By frequency, this clonotype is medium-sized. V is TRBV5-1 and J is TRBJ1-4; TCRdb's D call of TRBD1 is untestable without DNA. The CDR3 length is 15 residues. Germline assignment: CDR1 SGHRS and CDR2 YFSETQ. The CDR3 is CATRAGGAGYEKLFF.

The CDR3 reads CASSLGGDYGYTF. The chain employs TRBV7-8 and TRBJ1-2. The germline V gene encodes CDR1 SGHVS and CDR2 FQNEAQ. This CDR3 has 13 residues.

Frequency places this clonotype as medium-sized. The chain carries TRBV10-3 and TRBJ2-1; TCRdb gives TRBD2 as the D gene, but with no DNA this cannot be confirmed. The CDR3 is 11 residues long. Germline V gene lookup returns CDR1 ENHRY and CDR2 SYGVKD. The CDR3: CAISGGQEQFF.